This entry is about one T cell receptor (beta chain). The record originates from a study of blood T cell repertoires in COVID-19. Study information: Whether acute or convalescent, the COVID-19 samples came from the United States, Italy and Spain. T cells, B-cell-depleted T cells, or PBMCs provided the cDNA or gDNA that served as material.

CDR1 and CDR2 (germline): LNHDA, SQIVND (reference sequence). Trimming took 4 bases from V and 5 from J, leaving 15 bases between them. The CDR3 covers 15 residues. The data were produced by immunoSEQ multiplex PCR, yet TCRdb's version contains in-frame clones alone and is incomplete. The table has about 230,000 clones, 65% to 85% seen once. The TCR comes from a man aged 35 to 55 with acute or convalescent COVID-19. Input material: peripheral blood. The chain uses TRBV19 and TRBJ1-5; D is possibly TRBD1 (5 bases). CDR3 DNA sequence: TGTGCCAGTAGTACCCTCAAGGGGATTTATCAGCCCCAGCATTTT. The encoded protein is CASSTLKGIYQPQHF.